This T cell receptor (beta chain) was found in a study of cytomegalovirus exposure and HLA in healthy donors. Whole-study findings and limits: Earlier analysis looked at TCR beta V segments, and most were productive about 90% or about 30% of the time.

Donors sampled were nominally healthy, though unrecorded immune exposures were likely. In its sample, this clone was seen a few times. The antigen is not known. This PCR relied on a set of 60 Vbeta primers and 13 Jbeta primers. The authors' processing: Later, an analysis found about 83 million unique TCR beta chains, and 8.5 million to 12 million of these were shared. Sequencing used immunoSEQ multiplex PCR; TCRdb keeps in-frame clones, though not all of them. From that table come the V and J calls and clone size; the DNA was used to work out D and trimming. The table lists around 150,000 clones, roughly 85% of them singletons. V gave up 6 bases and J gave up 0 bases, with 12 bases separating them. Germline assignment: CDR1 SNHLY and CDR2 FYNNEI. CDR3 length equals 15 residues.

The chain recombines TRBV2 with TRBJ1-5, with a weak D call TRBD1 (5 bases). Material: PBMCs. The receptor comes from a male donor in good health and CMV-seronegative. CDR3 region: CASRASGGSNQPQHF. CDR3 DNA: TGTGCCAGCAGGGCCTCCGGGGGTAGCAATCAGCCCCAGCATTTT.